This record looks at one TCR beta chain sequence and its context. The count of this clone is one. Its antigen is unknown. No per-base quality is available; no much larger clone lies one base away. The library was produced with the immunoSEQ multiplex PCR assay. What TCRdb holds here is the immuneACCESS table cut down to in-frame rearrangements. Part of the clones is not present; checked against another copy, under half of the missing clones reflect an unresolved V gene, and the others are unexplained. The sample table records around 100,000 clones; 75% to 95% of these occur just once. Approximately 0.8% of the sample is held by the ten biggest clonotypes. From the cysteine through the phenylalanine, the CDR3 covers 16 amino acids. Left in the record is the CDR3 DNA by itself, 48 bases read in frame from the first base. V is cut by 1 base and J by 3 bases, and the space between the germline ends is 13 bases. CDR1 and CDR2 are drawn from the germline V gene (reference sequence): MNHEY, SMNVEV.

The sample originates from a study of T cell changes during pregnancy in multiple sclerosis (dated by TCRdb to about 2019). For the wider study: The study examined how the T cell repertoire changed over the course of pregnancy in women with multiple sclerosis.

The receptor chain draws on TRBV27 and TRBJ2-1; perhaps TRBD2 is the D gene, with 7 bases matching. The source material was peripheral blood, sampled in the second trimester of pregnancy. This clonotype was sampled from a female donor in good health, enrolled as a control in a pregnancy study. Here the CDR3 is given as CASSLFAGALYNEQFF. The nucleotides are TGTGCCAGCAGTTTATTCGCGGGGGCCCTCTACAATGAGCAGTTCTTC.